The 13 T cell receptor beta chains in this list originate from one sample, sequenced in a study of STAT5B mutations in CD4+ large granular lymphocyte leukemia. Sequencing used immunoSEQ multiplex PCR; TCRdb keeps in-frame clones, though not all of them. There are nearly 35,000 clones in the sample; about two thirds occur only once, and about 2% lies in the top ten. Material: CD4+ T cells from blood buffy coats. These receptors all stem from a human donor in good health.

The chain is built from TRBV6-5 and TRBJ2-5; 9 positions match TRBD2. The CDR3 loop spans 15 amino acids. With 4 bases clipped from V and 1 base from J, the junction kept 4 bases outside the gene matches. Germline loops: CDR1 MNHEY, CDR2 SVGAGI. The CDR3 region has the DNA TGTGCCAGCAGTTCCCCGACTAGCGGCCAAGAGACCCAGTACTTC. This codes for CASSSPTSGQETQYF.

This chain links TRBV18 with TRBJ2-1; D gene uncertain. The CDR3 consists of 11 residues. The germline V and J ends were trimmed by 3 bases and 6 bases, with 3 bases remaining between them. Germline CDR1 KGHSH, CDR2 LQKENI. The DNA for the CDR3 is TGTGCCAGCTCACCTGTCAATGAGCAGTTCTTC. It encodes CASSPVNEQFF.

This clone was observed a handful of times. J is TRBJ2-7 and V is TRBV9, with TRBD2 as a possible D gene (6 bases). Trimming took 3 bases from V and 2 from J, leaving 15 bases between them. This CDR3 is built from 15 residues. Germline CDR1 and CDR2: SGDLS and YYNGEE. CDR3 protein: CASSAAEGPTYEQYF. In nucleotides, the CDR3 is TGTGCCAGCAGCGCCGCGGAGGGGCCAACCTACGAGCAGTACTTC.

This clone was picked up one time. V is TRBV19 and J is TRBJ2-2, with 9 bases aligning to TRBD2. Looked up from germline, CDR1 is LNHDA and CDR2 is SQIVND (reference sequence). V lost 1 base and J lost 4; bases outside the gene matches: 4. The CDR3 is 16 residues long. In DNA form, the CDR3 reads TGTGCCAGTAGTATAGGTCTAGCGGGGCCCACCGGGGAGCTGTTTTTT. Translating it yields CASSIGLAGPTGELFF.

The chain links TRBV11-2 to TRBJ2-7; no clear D. V was cut by 1 base and J by 4 bases, with 5 bases left in between. The CDR3 covers 12 residues. The V gene's germline CDR1 is SGHAT and CDR2 FQNNGV. Here the CDR3 reads CASSLGRYEQYF. CDR3 bases: TGTGCCAGCAGCTTAGGCAGATACGAGCAGTACTTC.

This sequence joins TRBV5-5 and TRBJ1-5, with 10 bases that match TRBD1. V lost 4 bases and J lost 1; bases outside the gene matches: 2. CDR1 and CDR2 (germline): SGHKS, YYEKEE (reference sequence). This CDR3 region has 15 residues. DNA for the CDR3: TGTGCCAGCAGCACGACAGGGGGCAGCAATCAGCCCCAGCATTTT. Amino acid sequence: CASSTTGGSNQPQHF.

V usage is TRBV29-1 and J usage is TRBJ1-1; D remains unclear. Germline V gives CDR1 SQVTM, CDR2 ANQGSEA. Trimming removed 6 bases from V and 0 bases from J, with 14 bases in between. This CDR3 is 14 amino acids long. CDR3 region: CSVTPGALNTEAFF. CDR3 bases: TGCAGCGTGACCCCGGGAGCGTTGAACACTGAAGCTTTCTTT.

The rearrangement links TRBV19 to TRBJ2-3; TRBD1 agrees at 8 bases. The germline V gene encodes CDR1 LNHDA and CDR2 SQIVND (reference sequence). There are 13 residues in the CDR3. J lost 5 bases, V lost 4 bases, and 2 bases had no gene match. The CDR3 sequence is CASSTDRGDTQYF. DNA for the CDR3: TGTGCCAGTAGTACCGACAGGGGAGATACGCAGTATTTT.

This clone appeared a single time. The chain uses TRBV19 and TRBJ1-4, with a tentative D call TRBD1 (5 bases). Trimming removed 5 bases from V and 4 bases from J, with 11 bases in between. This CDR3 contains 14 residues. The germline gives CDR1 LNHDA, CDR2 SQIVND (reference sequence). The CDR3: CASSPTDHNEKLFF. The CDR3 region has the DNA TGTGCCAGTAGTCCGACAGACCATAATGAAAAACTGTTTTTT.

The chain is built from TRBV4-3 and TRBJ1-5, with D possibly being TRBD1 (5 bases). This CDR3 comprises 17 residues. The germline CDR1 and CDR2 sequences are LGHNA and YSLEER. Trimming cost V 0 bases and J 4 bases, with 16 bases left between them. The CDR3 region has the DNA TGCGCCAGCAGCCAAGAATACGCGGCAGGGAAGAATCAGCCCCAGCATTTT. Amino acids: CASSQEYAAGKNQPQHF.

The chain has TRBV29-1 and TRBJ1-4; the D gene is possibly TRBD1 (5 bases). This CDR3 has 12 amino acids. The germline V gene encodes CDR1 SQVTM and CDR2 ANQGSEA. Trimming stripped 6 bases from V and 6 bases from J, with 11 bases between. CDR3 DNA: TGCAGCGTGGGGTGGGGGGATGAAAAACTGTTTTTT. This translates into CSVGWGDEKLFF.

The sample holds a few counts of this clone. The CDR3 DNA follows: TGTGCCAGCAGCCAATCAGGCCTTGCTGGTCAGCCCCAGCATTTT. Translated, it gives CASSQSGLAGQPQHF. The V call is TRBV16, the J call TRBJ1-5; D uncertain. CDR1 and CDR2 from the germline V gene are KGHSY and FQNENV. The CDR3 loop spans 15 amino acids. V was cut by 0 bases and J by 6 bases, with 12 bases left in between.

The chain combines TRBV6-6 with TRBJ1-1, with 8 bases identical to TRBD1. This CDR3 has 15 amino acids. The germline V gene encodes CDR1 MNHNY and CDR2 SVGAGI (reference sequence). The ends lost 5 bases at V and 4 bases at J; junction bases unmatched: 9. CDR3 amino acids: CASSKNTGGGTEAFF. CDR3 nucleotide sequence: TGTGCCAGCAGTAAAAATACAGGGGGAGGCACTGAAGCTTTCTTT.